Listed below are T cell receptor beta chains from one sample, sequenced in a study of T cell changes during pregnancy in multiple sclerosis. Sequencing used immunoSEQ multiplex PCR; TCRdb keeps in-frame clones, though not all of them. The sample shows over 60,000 clones, about nine tenths of them seen only once. The material sequenced was peripheral blood, taken in the third trimester of pregnancy. These receptors were collected from a female donor in good health, enrolled as a control in a pregnancy study. CDR3s leave out the opening cysteine and the closing phenylalanine or tryptophan. Fields, in order: V gene, CDR3 protein.

v_call: TRBV28; cdr3_aa: ASSPPGLAGGSEQF
v_call: TRBV10-3; cdr3_aa: AISDPPGTGDREQY
v_call: TRBV7-2; cdr3_aa: ASTRLAVDRETQY
v_call: TRBV14; cdr3_aa: ASSPYSSYNEQF
v_call: TRBV19; cdr3_aa: ASSIPGRGAF
v_call: TRBV5-1; cdr3_aa: ASSLAKGGDTDTQY
v_call: TRBV15; cdr3_aa: ATSTSRGLYEQF
v_call: TRBV9; cdr3_aa: ASSVHLEQGGGFYGYT
v_call: TRBV9; cdr3_aa: ASSTGQNNSPLH
v_call: TRBV7-2; cdr3_aa: ASSLAAGGYEETQY
v_call: TRBV29-1; cdr3_aa: SVLQGGNQPQH
v_call: TRBV5-1; cdr3_aa: ASSLFGGRLTDTQY
v_call: TRBV27; cdr3_aa: ASSLRTGAYGYT
v_call: TRBV14; cdr3_aa: ASSPYLDSYDYT
v_call: TRBV27; cdr3_aa: ASSPRYGVPYGYT
v_call: TRBV18; cdr3_aa: ASSPGTGEQETQY
v_call: TRBV6-5; cdr3_aa: ASSRQGAGEQF
v_call: TRBV6-5; cdr3_aa: ASSYGRGHTDTQY
v_call: TRBV27; cdr3_aa: ASRSMRDSYSNQPQH
v_call: TRBV6-6; cdr3_aa: AAQRGDGNQPQH
v_call: TRBV11-3; cdr3_aa: ASSLEARAPLH
v_call: TRBV14; cdr3_aa: ASSQWGTGYNEQF
v_call: TRBV18; cdr3_aa: ASSPRQGNNQPQH
v_call: TRBV5-6; cdr3_aa: ASSVGTSGGSYTDTQY
v_call: TRBV11-2; cdr3_aa: ASSLDRGLSSYNSPLH
v_call: TRBV5-1; cdr3_aa: ASSPRDNNSPLH
v_call: TRBV7-6; cdr3_aa: ASSLGQGILASGNTIY
v_call: TRBV18; cdr3_aa: ASSPPQDRNTYGYT
v_call: TRBV15; cdr3_aa: ATSNEGASPQH
v_call: TRBV7-9; cdr3_aa: ASSWAGGTESNNYGYT
v_call: TRBV5-1; cdr3_aa: ASSLETGGFGNTIY
v_call: TRBV7-2; cdr3_aa: ASSYFPGQPTDTQY
v_call: TRBV6-1; cdr3_aa: ASSLGLAADTQY
v_call: TRBV19; cdr3_aa: ASNLAATNEKLF
v_call: TRBV27; cdr3_aa: ASSLSSAAGDTQY
v_call: TRBV29-1; cdr3_aa: SVRGRSQGELF
v_call: TRBV19; cdr3_aa: ASNYRSNQPQH
v_call: TRBV5-4; cdr3_aa: ASSSGVTITDTQY
v_call: TRBV7-2; cdr3_aa: ASSQDRVREQY
v_call: TRBV4-1; cdr3_aa: ASSQDGLAGADTQY
v_call: TRBV19; cdr3_aa: ASSIGPTATRLAF
v_call: TRBV9; cdr3_aa: ASSVGVAGGYEQY
v_call: TRBV5-6; cdr3_aa: ASSLAGVGNTIY
v_call: TRBV7-2; cdr3_aa: ASSLGSGTGGIFNEQY
v_call: TRBV4-3; cdr3_aa: ASSPRSIQTNEQF
v_call: TRBV5-4; cdr3_aa: ASSAQGTANYGYT
v_call: TRBV11-2; cdr3_aa: ASSLGQIGVEAF
v_call: TRBV7-9; cdr3_aa: ASSLSRGDNQPQH
v_call: TRBV10-2; cdr3_aa: ASSEVQYSNQPQH
v_call: TRBV30; cdr3_aa: AWSVSRGGNTEAF
v_call: TRBV19; cdr3_aa: ATQDRVTVLT
v_call: TRBV18; cdr3_aa: ASSPDKTTDTQY
v_call: TRBV6-5; cdr3_aa: ASFKTGTGFHEQY
v_call: TRBV6-5; cdr3_aa: ASSYDRINQPQH
v_call: TRBV7-2; cdr3_aa: ASSSGAGPYEQY
v_call: TRBV28; cdr3_aa: ASSYLSGEETQY
v_call: TRBV5-6; cdr3_aa: ASSLVRNTEAF